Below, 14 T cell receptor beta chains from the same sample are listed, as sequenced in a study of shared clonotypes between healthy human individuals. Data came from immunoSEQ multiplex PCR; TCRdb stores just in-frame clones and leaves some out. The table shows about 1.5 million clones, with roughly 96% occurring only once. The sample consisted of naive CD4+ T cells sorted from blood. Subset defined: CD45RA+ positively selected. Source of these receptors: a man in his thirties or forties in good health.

This chain's CDR3 is CATADPGLASSDTQYF. DNA of the CDR3: TGTGCCACCGCCGATCCGGGACTAGCGAGCTCAGATACGCAGTATTTT. The chain employs TRBV19 and TRBJ2-3; 10 bases agree with TRBD2. Trimming took 10 bases from V and 4 from J; bases not matched to a gene: 14. Germline V CDR1 and CDR2: LNHDA, SQIVND (reference sequence). This CDR3 region has 16 residues.

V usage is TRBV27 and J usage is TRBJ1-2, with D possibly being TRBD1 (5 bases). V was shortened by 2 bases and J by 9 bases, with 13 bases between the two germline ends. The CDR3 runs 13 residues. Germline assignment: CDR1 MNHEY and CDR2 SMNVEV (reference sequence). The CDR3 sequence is CASSLLGEGRYTF. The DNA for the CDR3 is TGTGCCAGCAGTTTACTGGGGGAGGGGCGCTACACCTTC.

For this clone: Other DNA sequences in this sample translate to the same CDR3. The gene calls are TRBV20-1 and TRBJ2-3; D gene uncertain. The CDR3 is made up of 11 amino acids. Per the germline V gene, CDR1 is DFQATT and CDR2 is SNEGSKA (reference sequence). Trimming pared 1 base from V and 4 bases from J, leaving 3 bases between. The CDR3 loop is CSARGSDTQYF. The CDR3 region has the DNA TGCAGTGCTAGAGGGTCAGATACGCAGTATTTT.

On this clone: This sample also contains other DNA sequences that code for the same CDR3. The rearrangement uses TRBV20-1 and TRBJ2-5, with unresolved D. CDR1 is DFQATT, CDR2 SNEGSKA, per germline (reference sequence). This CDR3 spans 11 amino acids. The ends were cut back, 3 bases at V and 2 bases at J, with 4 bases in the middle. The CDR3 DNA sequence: TGCAGTGCTAGGGGGCAAGAGACCCAGTACTTC. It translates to CSARGQETQYF.

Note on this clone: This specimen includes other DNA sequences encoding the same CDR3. The CDR3, as DNA: TGCAGTGCCAGGGTTACAGAGACCCAGTACTTC. Translation gives CSARVTETQYF. The rearrangement links TRBV20-1 to TRBJ2-5; a possible D gene is TRBD1 (5 bases). The germline V gene encodes CDR1 DFQATT and CDR2 SNEGSKA (reference sequence). This CDR3 has 11 amino acids. V was cut by 6 bases and J by 4 bases, with 9 bases left in between.

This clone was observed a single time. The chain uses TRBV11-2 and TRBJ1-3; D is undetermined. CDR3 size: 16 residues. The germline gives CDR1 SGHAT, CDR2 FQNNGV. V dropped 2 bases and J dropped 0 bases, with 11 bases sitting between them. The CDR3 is CASSLSWLNSGNTIYF. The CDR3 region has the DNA TGTGCCAGCAGCTTATCTTGGTTAAACTCTGGAAACACCATATATTTT.

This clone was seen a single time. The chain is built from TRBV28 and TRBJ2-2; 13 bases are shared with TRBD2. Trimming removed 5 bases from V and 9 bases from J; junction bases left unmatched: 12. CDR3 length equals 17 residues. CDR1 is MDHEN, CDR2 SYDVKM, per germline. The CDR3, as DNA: TGTGCCAGCAGTCTACGGACTAGCGGGAGATTTCTCCGGGAGCTGTTTTTT. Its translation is CASSLRTSGRFLRELFF.

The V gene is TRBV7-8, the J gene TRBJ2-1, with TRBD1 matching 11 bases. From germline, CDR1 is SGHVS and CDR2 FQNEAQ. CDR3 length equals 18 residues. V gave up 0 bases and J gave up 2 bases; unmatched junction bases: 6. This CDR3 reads CASSLARWTGGAYNEQFF. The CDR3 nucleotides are TGTGCCAGCAGCTTAGCACGTTGGACAGGGGGCGCCTACAATGAGCAGTTCTTC. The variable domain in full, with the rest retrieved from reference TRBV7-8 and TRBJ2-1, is GAGVSQSPRYKVAKRGQDVALRCDPISGHVSLFWYQQALGQGPEFLTYFQNEAQLDKSGLPSDRFFAERPEGSVSTLKIQRTQQEDSAVYLCASSLARWTGGAYNEQFFGPGTRLTVL.

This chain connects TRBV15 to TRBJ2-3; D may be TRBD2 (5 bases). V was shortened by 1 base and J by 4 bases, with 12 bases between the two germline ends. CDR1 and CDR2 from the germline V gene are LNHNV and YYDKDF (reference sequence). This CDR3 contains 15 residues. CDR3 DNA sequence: TGTGCCACCAGCAGAGGAACCGGGGTCGCAGATACGCAGTATTTT. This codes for CATSRGTGVADTQYF.

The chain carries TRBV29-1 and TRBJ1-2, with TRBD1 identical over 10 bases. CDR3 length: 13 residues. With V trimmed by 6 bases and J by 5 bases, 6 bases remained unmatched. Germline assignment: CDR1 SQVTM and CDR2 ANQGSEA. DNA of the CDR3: TGCAGCGTCATAAGGACAGGGGGGTATGGCTACACCTTC. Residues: CSVIRTGGYGYTF.

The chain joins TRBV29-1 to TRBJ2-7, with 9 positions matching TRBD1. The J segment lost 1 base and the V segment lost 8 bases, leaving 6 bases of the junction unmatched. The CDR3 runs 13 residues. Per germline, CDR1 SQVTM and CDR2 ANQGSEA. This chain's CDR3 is CSIGQGRSYEQYF. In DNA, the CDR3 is TGCAGCATTGGACAGGGGAGGTCCTACGAGCAGTACTTC.

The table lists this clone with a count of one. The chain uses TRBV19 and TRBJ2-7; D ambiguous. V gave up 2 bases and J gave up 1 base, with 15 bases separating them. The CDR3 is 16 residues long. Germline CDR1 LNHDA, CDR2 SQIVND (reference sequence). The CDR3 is CASSIRVGFRSYEQYF. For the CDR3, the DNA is TGTGCCAGTAGTATAAGGGTAGGGTTCAGGTCCTACGAGCAGTACTTC.

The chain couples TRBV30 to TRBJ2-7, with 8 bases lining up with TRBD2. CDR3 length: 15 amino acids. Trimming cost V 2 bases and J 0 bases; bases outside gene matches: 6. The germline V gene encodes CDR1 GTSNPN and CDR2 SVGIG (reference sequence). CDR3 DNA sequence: TGTGCCTGGAGTCGAGCTAGCGGGCTCTCCTACGAGCAGTACTTC. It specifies CAWSRASGLSYEQYF.

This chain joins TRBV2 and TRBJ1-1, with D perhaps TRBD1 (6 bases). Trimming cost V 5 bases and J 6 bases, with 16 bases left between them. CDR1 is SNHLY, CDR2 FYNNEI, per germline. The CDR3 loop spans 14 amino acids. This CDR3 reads CASSRNRDTPEAFF. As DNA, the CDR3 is TGTGCCAGCAGTCGAAACAGGGATACACCTGAAGCTTTCTTT.